The clone carrying this TCR beta chain was counted a few times. Its matching antigen is unknown. Profiling of TCR beta VDJ combinations and CDR3 sequences used genomic DNA as template. Via MiXCR, TCRdb re-called the reads, giving one row per CDR3 protein. The sample yields about 75,000 distinct CDR3 sequences, just over 70% seen once. This CDR3 region has 15 residues. V lost 4 bases to trimming and J lost 1 base, with 11 bases between them. CDR1 is ENHRY, CDR2 SYGVKD, per germline. Individuals selected for sequencing had exhibited CD8+CD57+ cell expansion on flow cytometry. All patients had severe acquired aplastic anemia. These data originate in a study of CD8+CD57+ T cells in acquired aplastic anemia. Overall study context: DNA per sorted CD4+ or CD8+ sample ranged roughly 0.17 to 27.4 ug, averaging around 3.2 ug. General study findings and limits: The study identified under 30 CD8+ CDR3 sequences shared by patients and controls. With respect to CD8+ Simpson's diversity, patients and controls did not differ significantly.

What was sequenced was sorted CD4+, CD8+, or CD8+CD57+ T cells (not recorded which) from PBMCs. The chain combines TRBV10-3 with TRBJ2-1; TRBD1 is a possible D gene (6 bases). The TCR comes from a human donor with aplastic anemia. CDR3 sequence: CAISAGQRSYNEQFF. Written as DNA, the CDR3 is TGTGCCATCAGTGCCGGACAGCGGTCCTACAATGAGCAGTTCTTC.